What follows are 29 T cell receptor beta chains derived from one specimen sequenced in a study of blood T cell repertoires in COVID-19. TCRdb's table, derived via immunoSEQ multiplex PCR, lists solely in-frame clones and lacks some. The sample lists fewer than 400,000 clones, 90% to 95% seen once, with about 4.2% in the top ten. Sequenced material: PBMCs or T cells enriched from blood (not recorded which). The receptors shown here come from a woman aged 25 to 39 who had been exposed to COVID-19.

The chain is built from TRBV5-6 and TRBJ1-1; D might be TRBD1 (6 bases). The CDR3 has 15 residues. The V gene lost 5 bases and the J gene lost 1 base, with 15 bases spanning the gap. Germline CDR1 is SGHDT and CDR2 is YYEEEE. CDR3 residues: CASRPWGGGNTEAFF. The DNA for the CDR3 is TGTGCCAGCAGGCCGTGGGGAGGGGGGAACACTGAAGCTTTCTTT. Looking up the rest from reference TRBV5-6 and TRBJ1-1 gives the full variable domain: DAGVTQSPTHLIKTRGQQVTLRCSPKSGHDTVSWYQQALGQGPQFIFQYYEEEERQRGNFPDRFSGHQFPNYSSELNVNALLLGDSALYLCASRPWGGGNTEAFFGQGTRLTVV.

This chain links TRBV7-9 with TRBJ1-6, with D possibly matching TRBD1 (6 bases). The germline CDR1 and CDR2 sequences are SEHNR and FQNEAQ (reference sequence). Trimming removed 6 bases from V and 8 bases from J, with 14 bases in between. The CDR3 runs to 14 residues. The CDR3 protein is CASSYGTPYSPLHF. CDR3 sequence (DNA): TGTGCCAGCAGTTACGGGACACCTTATTCACCCCTCCACTTT.

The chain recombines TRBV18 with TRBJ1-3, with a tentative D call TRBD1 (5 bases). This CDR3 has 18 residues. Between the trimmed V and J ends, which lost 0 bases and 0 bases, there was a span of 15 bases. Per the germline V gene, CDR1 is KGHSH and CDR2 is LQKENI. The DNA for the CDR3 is TGTGCCAGCTCACCACCCACAGTCCTAAGGGGCTCTGGAAACACCATATATTTT. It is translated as CASSPPTVLRGSGNTIYF.

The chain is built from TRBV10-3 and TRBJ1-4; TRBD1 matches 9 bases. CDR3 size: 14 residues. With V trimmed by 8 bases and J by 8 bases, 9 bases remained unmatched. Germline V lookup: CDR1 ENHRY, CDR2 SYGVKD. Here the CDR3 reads CAIGDRVSGEKLFF. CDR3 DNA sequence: TGTGCCATCGGGGACAGGGTATCTGGAGAAAAACTGTTTTTT.

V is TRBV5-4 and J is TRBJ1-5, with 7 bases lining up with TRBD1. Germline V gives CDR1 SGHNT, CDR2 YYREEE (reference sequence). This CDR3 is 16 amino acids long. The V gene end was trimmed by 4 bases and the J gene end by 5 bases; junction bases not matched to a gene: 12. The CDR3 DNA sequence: TGTGCCAGCAGCCAGTTTAGACAGGGCTTGGATCAGCCCCAGCATTTT. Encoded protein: CASSQFRQGLDQPQHF.

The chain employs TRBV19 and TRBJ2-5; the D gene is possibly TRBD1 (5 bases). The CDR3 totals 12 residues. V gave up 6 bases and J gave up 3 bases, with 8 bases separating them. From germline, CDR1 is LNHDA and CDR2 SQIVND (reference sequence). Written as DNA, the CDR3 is TGTGCCAGTAGCATCAGGGAAGAGACCCAGTACTTC. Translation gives CASSIREETQYF.

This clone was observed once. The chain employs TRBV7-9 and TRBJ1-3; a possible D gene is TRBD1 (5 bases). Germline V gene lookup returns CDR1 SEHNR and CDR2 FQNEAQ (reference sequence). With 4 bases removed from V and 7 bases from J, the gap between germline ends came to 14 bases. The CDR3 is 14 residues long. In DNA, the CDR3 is TGTGCCAGCAGCTCCTTTGCGGGGGGGAACACCATATATTTT. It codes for CASSSFAGGNTIYF.

CDR3 in amino acids: CASSWGGGLGNQPQHF. CDR3 sequence (DNA): TGTGCCAGCAGTTGGGGCGGGGGCTTGGGCAATCAGCCCCAGCATTTT. The chain employs TRBV6-2 or TRBV6-3 and TRBJ1-5; perhaps TRBD1 as D (6 bases). The CDR3 covers 16 residues. V was trimmed by 4 bases and J by 2 bases, leaving 15 bases between them. From germline, CDR1 is MNHEY and CDR2 SVGEGT.

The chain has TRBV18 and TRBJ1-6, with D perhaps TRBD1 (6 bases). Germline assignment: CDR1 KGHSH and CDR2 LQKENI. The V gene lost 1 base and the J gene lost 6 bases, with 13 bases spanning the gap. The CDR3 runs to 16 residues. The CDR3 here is CASSPRAGASNSPLHF. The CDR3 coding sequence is TGTGCCAGCTCACCACGGGCGGGGGCGAGTAATTCACCCCTCCACTTT.

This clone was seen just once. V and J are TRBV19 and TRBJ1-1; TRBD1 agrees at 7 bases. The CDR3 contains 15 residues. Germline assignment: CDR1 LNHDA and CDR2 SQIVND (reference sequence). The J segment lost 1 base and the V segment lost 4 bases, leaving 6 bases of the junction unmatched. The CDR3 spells CASSNPGQKNTEAFF. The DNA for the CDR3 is TGTGCCAGTAGTAACCCGGGACAGAAGAACACTGAAGCTTTCTTT.

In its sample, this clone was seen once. The CDR3 is CAISKQEDTQYF. The CDR3 DNA reads as TGTGCCATCAGCAAACAGGAAGATACGCAGTATTTT. The rearrangement joins TRBV10-3 to TRBJ2-3; possibly TRBD1 for D (5 bases). Trimming left V 6 bases short and J 5 bases short, with 9 bases between. The CDR3 contains 12 residues. Germline V gene lookup returns CDR1 ENHRY and CDR2 SYGVKD.

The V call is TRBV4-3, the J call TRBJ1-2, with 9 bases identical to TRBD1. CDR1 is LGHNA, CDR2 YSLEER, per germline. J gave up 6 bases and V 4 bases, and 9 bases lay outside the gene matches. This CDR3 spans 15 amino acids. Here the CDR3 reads CASSPRDRVGDGYTF. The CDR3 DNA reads TGCGCCAGCAGCCCCCGGGACAGGGTGGGGGATGGCTACACCTTC.

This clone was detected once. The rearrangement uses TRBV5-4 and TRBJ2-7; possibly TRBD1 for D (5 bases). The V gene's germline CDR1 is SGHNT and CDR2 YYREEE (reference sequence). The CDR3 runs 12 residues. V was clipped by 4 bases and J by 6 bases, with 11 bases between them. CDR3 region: CASSRTRGEQYF. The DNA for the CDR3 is TGTGCCAGCAGCAGAACAAGGGGCGAGCAGTACTTC. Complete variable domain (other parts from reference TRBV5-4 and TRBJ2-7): ETGVTQSPTHLIKTRGQQVTLRCSSQSGHNTVSWYQQALGQGPQFIFQYYREEENGRGNFPPRFSGLQFPNYSSELNVNALELDDSALYLCASSRTRGEQYFGPGTRLTVT.

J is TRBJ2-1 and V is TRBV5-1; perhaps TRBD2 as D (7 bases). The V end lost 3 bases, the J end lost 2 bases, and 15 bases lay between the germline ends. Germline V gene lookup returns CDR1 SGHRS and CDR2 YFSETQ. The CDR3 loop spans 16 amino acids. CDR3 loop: CASSSTGRGTYNEQFF. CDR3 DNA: TGCGCCAGCAGCTCTACAGGGAGGGGGACCTACAATGAGCAGTTCTTC.

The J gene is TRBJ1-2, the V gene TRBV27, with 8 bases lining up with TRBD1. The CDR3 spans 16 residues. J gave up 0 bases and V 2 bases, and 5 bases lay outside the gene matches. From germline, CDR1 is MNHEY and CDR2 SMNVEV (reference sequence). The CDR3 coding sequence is TGTGCCAGCAGTTTAAACTCACAGGGGGCTAACTATGGCTACACCTTC. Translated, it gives CASSLNSQGANYGYTF.

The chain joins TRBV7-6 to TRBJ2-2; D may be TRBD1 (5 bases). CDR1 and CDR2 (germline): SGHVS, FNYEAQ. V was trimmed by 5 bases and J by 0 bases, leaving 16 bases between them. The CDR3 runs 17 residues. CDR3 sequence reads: CASSVDPTDPNTGELFF. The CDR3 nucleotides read TGTGCCAGCAGCGTAGACCCGACAGACCCGAACACCGGGGAGCTGTTTTTT.

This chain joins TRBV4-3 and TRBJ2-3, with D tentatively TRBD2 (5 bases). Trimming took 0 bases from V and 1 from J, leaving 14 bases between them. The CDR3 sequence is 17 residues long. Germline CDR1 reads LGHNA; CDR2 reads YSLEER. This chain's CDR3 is CASSQDRGWVGTDTQYF. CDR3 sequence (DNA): TGCGCCAGCAGCCAAGATCGGGGTTGGGTCGGCACAGATACGCAGTATTTT.

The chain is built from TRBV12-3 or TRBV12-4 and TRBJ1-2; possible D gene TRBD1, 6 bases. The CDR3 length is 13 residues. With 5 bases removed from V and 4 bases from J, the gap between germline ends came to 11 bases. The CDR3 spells CASSVDRSYGYTF. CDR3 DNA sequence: TGTGCCAGCAGTGTAGACAGGAGCTATGGCTACACCTTC.

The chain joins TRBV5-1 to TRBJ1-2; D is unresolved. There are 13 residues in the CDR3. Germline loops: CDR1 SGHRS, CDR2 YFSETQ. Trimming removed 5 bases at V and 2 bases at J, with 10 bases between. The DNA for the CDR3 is TGCGCCAGCAGTCCGGGAGTGAACTATGGCTACACCTTC. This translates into CASSPGVNYGYTF.

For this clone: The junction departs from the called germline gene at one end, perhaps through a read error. The CDR3 region has the DNA TGTGCCAGCGGGCGGGGGACCGGCTATAGCTACACCTTC. Translation gives CASGRGTGYSYTF. The chain is built from TRBV27 and TRBJ1-2; tentative D call: TRBD1 (5 bases). There are 13 residues in the CDR3. CDR1 MNHEY and CDR2 SMNVEV come from the germline V gene (reference sequence).

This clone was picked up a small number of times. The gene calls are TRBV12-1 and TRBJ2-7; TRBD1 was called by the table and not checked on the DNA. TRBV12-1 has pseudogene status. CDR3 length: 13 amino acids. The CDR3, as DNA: TGTGCCATTCCGCGGACAGGGGGCGCCAAGCAGTACTTC. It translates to CAIPRTGGAKQYF.

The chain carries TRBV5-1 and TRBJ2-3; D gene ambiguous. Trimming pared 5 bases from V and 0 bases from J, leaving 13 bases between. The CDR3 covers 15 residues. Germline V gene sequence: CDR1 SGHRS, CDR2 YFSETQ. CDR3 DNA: TGCGCCAGCAGTGAAAGCCCCACTAGCACAGATACGCAGTATTTT. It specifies CASSESPTSTDTQYF.

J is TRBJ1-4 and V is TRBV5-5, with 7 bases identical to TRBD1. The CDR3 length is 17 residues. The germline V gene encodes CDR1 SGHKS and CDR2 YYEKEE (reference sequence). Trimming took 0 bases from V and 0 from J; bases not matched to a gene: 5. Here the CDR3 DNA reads TGTGCCAGCAGCTTGGCTAGGGGGCCTGCAACTAATGAAAAACTGTTTTTT. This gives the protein CASSLARGPATNEKLFF.

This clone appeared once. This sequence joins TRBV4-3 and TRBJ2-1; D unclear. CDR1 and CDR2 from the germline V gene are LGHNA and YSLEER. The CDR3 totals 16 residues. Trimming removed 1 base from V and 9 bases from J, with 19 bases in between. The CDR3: CASSQAGFLSPREQFF. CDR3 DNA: TGCGCCAGCAGCCAAGCTGGTTTCCTAAGCCCACGTGAGCAGTTCTTC.

Here the CDR3 reads CASGPTGGETDTQYF. The CDR3 nucleotides are TGTGCTAGTGGTCCCACAGGGGGTGAAACAGATACGCAGTATTTT. The V and J genes are TRBV12-5 and TRBJ2-3, with 8 bases identical to TRBD1. V was clipped by 5 bases and J by 3 bases; unmatched bases: 7. The CDR3 is made up of 15 amino acids. The germline V gene encodes CDR1 LGHNT and CDR2 FRNRAP.

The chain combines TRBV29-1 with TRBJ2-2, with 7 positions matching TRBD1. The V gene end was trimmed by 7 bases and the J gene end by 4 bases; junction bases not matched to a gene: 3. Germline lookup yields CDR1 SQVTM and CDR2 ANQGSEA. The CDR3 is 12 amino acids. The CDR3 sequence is CSAPGGTGELFF. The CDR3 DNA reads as TGCAGCGCCCCAGGGGGCACCGGGGAGCTGTTTTTT.

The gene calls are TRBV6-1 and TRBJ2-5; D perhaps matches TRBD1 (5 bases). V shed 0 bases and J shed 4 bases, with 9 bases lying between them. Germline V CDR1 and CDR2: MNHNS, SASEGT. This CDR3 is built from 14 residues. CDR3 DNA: TGTGCCAGCAGTGAAGCGGTCCAGGGAGAGACCCAGTACTTC. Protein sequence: CASSEAVQGETQYF.

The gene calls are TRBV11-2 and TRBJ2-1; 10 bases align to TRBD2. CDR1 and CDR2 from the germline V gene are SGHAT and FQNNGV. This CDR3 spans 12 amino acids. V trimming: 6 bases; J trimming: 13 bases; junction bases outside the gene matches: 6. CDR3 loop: CASSLTSGAQFF. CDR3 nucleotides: TGTGCCAGCAGTCTTACTAGCGGGGCTCAGTTCTTC.

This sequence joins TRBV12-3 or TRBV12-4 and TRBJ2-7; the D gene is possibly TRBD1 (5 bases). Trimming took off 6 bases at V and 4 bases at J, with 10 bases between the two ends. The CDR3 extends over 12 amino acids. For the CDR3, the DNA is TGTGCCAGCAGAAGGGGCGCTTACGAGCAGTACTTC. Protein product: CASRRGAYEQYF.